Below, 2 T cell receptor beta chains from the same sample are listed, as sequenced in a study of T cell responses to AZD1222 COVID-19 vaccine. The data were produced by immunoSEQ multiplex PCR, yet TCRdb's version contains in-frame clones alone and is incomplete. The sample shows 90,000 to 150,000 clones, about 85% of them seen only once. Material: peripheral blood, obtained 28 days after the second AZD1222 dose. The receptors were gathered from an adult who received the AZD1222 COVID-19 vaccine.

The chain couples TRBV3-1 (or the pseudogene TRBV3-2) to TRBJ2-5, with 14 positions matching TRBD2. This CDR3 region has 17 residues. With V trimmed by 2 bases and J by 5 bases, 7 bases remained unmatched. CDR1 is LGHDT, CDR2 YNNKEL, per germline (reference sequence). CDR3: CASSQRGTSGGAETQYF. The CDR3, as DNA: TGTGCCAGCAGCCAAAGAGGGACTAGCGGGGGTGCTGAGACCCAGTACTTC.

The chain combines TRBV5-5 with TRBJ1-6, with D possibly TRBD1 on 6 matching bases. There are 17 residues in the CDR3. CDR1 is SGHKS and CDR2 is YYEKEE in the germline V gene (reference sequence). V lost 5 bases and J lost 5, with 20 bases in between. This CDR3 reads CASSLLRYRDNNSPLHF. The CDR3 nucleotides are TGTGCCAGCAGTCTTCTTCGGTACAGGGACAATAATTCACCCCTCCACTTT.